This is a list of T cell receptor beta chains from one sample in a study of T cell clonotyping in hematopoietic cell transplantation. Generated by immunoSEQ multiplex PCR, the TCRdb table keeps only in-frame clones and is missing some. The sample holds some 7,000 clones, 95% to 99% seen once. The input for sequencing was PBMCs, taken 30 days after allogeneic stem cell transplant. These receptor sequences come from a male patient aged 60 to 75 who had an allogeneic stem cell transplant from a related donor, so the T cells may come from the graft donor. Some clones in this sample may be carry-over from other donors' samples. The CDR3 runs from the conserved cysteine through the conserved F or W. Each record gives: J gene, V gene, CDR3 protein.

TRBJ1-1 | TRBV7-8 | CASSLSSENTEAFF
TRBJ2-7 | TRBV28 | CASRAPGGANEQYF
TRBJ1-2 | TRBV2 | CASSEVGQTYGYTF
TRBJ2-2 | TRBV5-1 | CASSFAGTANTGELFF
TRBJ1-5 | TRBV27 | CASSPMWMEGGWQPQHF
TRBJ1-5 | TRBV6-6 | CASSGQPSQPQHF
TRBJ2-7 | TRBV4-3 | CASSQAGDSTYEQYF
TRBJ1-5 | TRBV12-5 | CASGLAPGQGAGNQPQHF
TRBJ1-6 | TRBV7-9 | CASSLAGYNSPLHF
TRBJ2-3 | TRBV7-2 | CASSPGMVTQYF
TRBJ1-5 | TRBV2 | CASRVEGYQPQHF
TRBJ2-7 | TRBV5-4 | CASSHLGQGGEQYF
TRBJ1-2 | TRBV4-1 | CASSQDQHGHYGYTF
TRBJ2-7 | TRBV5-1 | CASSFGQTRDSYEQYF
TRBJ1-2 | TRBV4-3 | CASSQDFGNYGYTF
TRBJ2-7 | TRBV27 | CASSILGQFEQYF
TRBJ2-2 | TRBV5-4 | CASSFAEPTGELFF
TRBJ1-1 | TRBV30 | CAWRIRSNTEAFF
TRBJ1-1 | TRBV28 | CASSLGDQQGSTEAFF
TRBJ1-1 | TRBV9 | CASSPAGVPEAFF
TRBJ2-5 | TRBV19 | CASSIGGNQETQYF
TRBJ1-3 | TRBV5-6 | CASSPGPVFGNTIYF
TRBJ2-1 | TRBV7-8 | CASSLLAGIFYNEQFF
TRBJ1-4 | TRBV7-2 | CASSRDRATEKLFF
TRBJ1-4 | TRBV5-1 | CASSLTGGEEKLFF
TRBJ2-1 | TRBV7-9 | CAVQGPYNEQFF
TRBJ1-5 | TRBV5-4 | CASSPDGDQPQHF
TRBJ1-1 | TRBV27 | CASSPRRTSLNTEAFF
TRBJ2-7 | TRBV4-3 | CASSQAAGPGYEQYF
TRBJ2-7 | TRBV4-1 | CASSQDPGHSYEQYF
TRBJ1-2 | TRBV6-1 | CASSEALHYNYGYTF
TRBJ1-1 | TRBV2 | CASTQGWGLNTEAFF
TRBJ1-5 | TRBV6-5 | CASSRDRERSPQHF
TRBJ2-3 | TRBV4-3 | CASSRDGTTTQYF
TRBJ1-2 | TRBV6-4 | CARQNGYGYTF
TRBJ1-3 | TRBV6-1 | CASSEYGTRSGTIYF
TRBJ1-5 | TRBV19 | CASSIVGSDQPQHF
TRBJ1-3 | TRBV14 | CASSPPVWDREQHSGNTIYF
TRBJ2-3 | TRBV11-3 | CASSDRGTRTDTQYF
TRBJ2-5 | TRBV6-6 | CASSRQGASSGDQYF
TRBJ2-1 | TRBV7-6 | CASSLVDRNNEQFF
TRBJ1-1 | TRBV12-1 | CASSSRDGRTEAFF
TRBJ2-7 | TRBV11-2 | CASSLGGAGEQYF
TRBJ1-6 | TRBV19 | CASSINNYSPLHF
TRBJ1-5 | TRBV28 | CASSRDRGLTQPQHF
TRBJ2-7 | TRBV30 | CAWSVREGVPYEQYF
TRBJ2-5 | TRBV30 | CAWRVQGQRETQYF